The 14 T cell receptor beta chains below were found in one sample sequenced in a study of cytomegalovirus exposure and HLA in healthy donors. A multiplex PCR was run with 60 Vbeta primers and 13 Jbeta primers. Profiling relied on immunoSEQ multiplex PCR, and the TCRdb table lists in-frame clones only, not all of them. The repertoire has around 150,000 clones, roughly 81% of them found once; the top ten carry about 2%. The material sequenced was PBMCs. These receptors all stem from a man aged 18-30 years in good health and CMV-seropositive.

The V call is TRBV9, the J call TRBJ2-2; 7 nucleotides align to TRBD2. V shed 2 bases, J shed 8 bases, and the junction held 15 bases outside the gene matches. The germline V gene has CDR1 SGDLS and CDR2 YYNGEE. The CDR3 has 17 residues. The CDR3 DNA reads as TGTGCCAGCAGCGTTGGGGGGAGGGCCGTCCCAGGGGGGGAGCTGTTTTTT. Encoded protein: CASSVGGRAVPGGELFF.

The genes are TRBV7-2 and TRBJ1-2; D not resolved. CDR1 and CDR2 (germline): SGHTA, FQGNSA. V lost 0 bases and J 4 bases, leaving 9 bases between the germline ends. This CDR3 has 14 amino acids. In DNA, the CDR3 is TGTGCCAGCAGCTTAGCCGGAGGGATCTATGGCTACACCTTC. Translation: CASSLAGGIYGYTF.

V and J are TRBV4-3 and TRBJ1-4, with D perhaps TRBD1 (6 bases). Germline V CDR1 and CDR2: LGHNA, YSLEER. Trimming took off 0 bases at V and 6 bases at J, with 11 bases between the two ends. The CDR3 is made up of 15 amino acids. Here the CDR3 DNA reads TGCGCCAGCAGCCAAGATGACAGGTCCGATGAAAAACTGTTTTTT. Translation gives CASSQDDRSDEKLFF.

The chain employs TRBV27 and TRBJ2-2; the D gene is possibly TRBD2 (5 bases). This CDR3 spans 15 amino acids. Between the trimmed V and J ends, which lost 6 bases and 1 base, there was a span of 12 bases. Germline V gene sequence: CDR1 MNHEY, CDR2 SMNVEV (reference sequence). In nucleotides, the CDR3 is TGTGCCAGCAGAGTTCCCGGGAAGAACACCGGGGAGCTGTTTTTT. Translation: CASRVPGKNTGELFF.

The V and J genes are TRBV5-6 and TRBJ2-5; D possibly corresponds to TRBD1 (6 bases). The CDR3 totals 17 residues. Germline CDR1 SGHDT, CDR2 YYEEEE. V gave up 0 bases and J gave up 0 bases, with 15 bases separating them. CDR3 sequence (DNA): TGTGCCAGCAGCTTGGCTGGGACACATACGTACCAAGAGACCCAGTACTTC. Translating gives CASSLAGTHTYQETQYF.

This clone was seen a few times. The chain is built from TRBV7-2 and TRBJ2-7; a possible D gene is TRBD2 (5 bases). V was trimmed by 4 bases and J by 2 bases, leaving 15 bases between them. CDR3 length: 15 amino acids. Germline lookup yields CDR1 SGHTA and CDR2 FQGNSA. CDR3 amino acids: CASSSFSGFTYEQYF. In DNA, the CDR3 is TGTGCCAGCAGCTCCTTTTCGGGGTTCACCTACGAGCAGTACTTC.

This clone was detected once. Here the CDR3 DNA reads TGTGCCAGCAGCTTGAAGAGGGAGAAGGGCACTGAAGCTTTCTTT. Translation gives CASSLKREKGTEAFF. The genes are TRBV5-4 and TRBJ1-1; no clear D. CDR1 is SGHNT, CDR2 YYREEE, per germline (reference sequence). V dropped 1 base and J dropped 4 bases, with 14 bases sitting between them. This CDR3 region has 15 residues.

This clone was seen a few times. CDR3 amino acids: CASTRIPGQGIISGNTIYF. Written as DNA, the CDR3 is TGTGCCAGTACCCGCATTCCGGGACAGGGGATAATCTCTGGAAACACCATATATTTT. This chain joins TRBV19 and TRBJ1-3, with TRBD1 matching over 10 bases. CDR1 is LNHDA and CDR2 is SQIVND in the germline V gene (reference sequence). The V and J ends lost 7 bases and 0 bases, in that order; junction bases with no gene match: 15. The length of the CDR3 is 19 residues.

The V gene is TRBV6-4, the J gene TRBJ2-3; no firm D call. V was trimmed by 2 bases and J by 4 bases, leaving 10 bases between them. The CDR3 runs 14 residues. CDR1 and CDR2 (germline): MRHNA, SNTAGT. CDR3 DNA sequence: TGTGCCAGCAGTGACGGCAGGTCCGCAGATACGCAGTATTTT. Protein: CASSDGRSADTQYF.

The genes are TRBV10-3 and TRBJ1-4; 7 nucleotides align to TRBD1. Per the germline V gene, CDR1 is ENHRY and CDR2 is SYGVKD. The CDR3 covers 12 residues. With 8 bases clipped from V and 4 bases from J, the junction kept 1 base outside the gene matches. The CDR3 region has the DNA TGTGCCATCCGGGACAGTAATGAAAAACTGTTTTTT. Translating it yields CAIRDSNEKLFF.

The chain employs TRBV7-9 and TRBJ1-1; D gene uncertain. The CDR3 extends over 11 amino acids. CDR1 is SEHNR, CDR2 FQNEAQ, per germline (reference sequence). V was shortened by 1 base and J by 9 bases, with 6 bases between the two germline ends. CDR3 sequence reads: CASSLDYKAFF. DNA for the CDR3: TGTGCCAGCAGCTTAGATTATAAAGCTTTCTTT.

The chain is built from TRBV6-1 and TRBJ1-5, with 7 bases matching TRBD1. The junction had 7 bases not matched to a gene; V was cut back by 4 bases and J by 7 bases. Germline CDR1 and CDR2: MNHNS and SASEGT. This CDR3 contains 14 residues. The CDR3 spells CASSGQGLVQPQHF. DNA for the CDR3: TGTGCCAGCAGTGGACAGGGTCTCGTACAGCCCCAGCATTTT.

The chain couples TRBV6-1 to TRBJ2-1, with TRBD2 matching 10 bases. The CDR3 loop spans 15 amino acids. The ends lost 2 bases at V and 4 bases at J; junction bases unmatched: 2. Germline V gives CDR1 MNHNS, CDR2 SASEGT. The CDR3 loop is CASSELAGGYNEQFF. The CDR3 nucleotides are TGTGCCAGCAGTGAATTAGCGGGGGGATACAATGAGCAGTTCTTC.

The V call is TRBV30, the J call TRBJ2-3; D is unclear. Deletions cut 3 bases from V and 4 bases from J, with 11 bases between. The CDR3 sequence is 13 residues long. Germline V gene sequence: CDR1 GTSNPN, CDR2 SVGIG (reference sequence). CDR3 residues: CAWSATEADTQYF. The DNA of the CDR3 is TGTGCCTGGAGCGCGACTGAGGCAGATACGCAGTATTTT.